In this sample, the clone carrying this T cell receptor (beta chain) turned up once. This entry comes from a study of blood T cell repertoires in COVID-19. Trimming removed 5 bases from V and 4 bases from J; junction bases left unmatched: 16. Germline values: CDR1 LGHNA, CDR2 YNFKEQ. The CDR3 is made up of 17 amino acids. Profiling relied on immunoSEQ multiplex PCR, and the TCRdb table lists in-frame clones only, not all of them. The repertoire holds fewer than 200,000 clones, with roughly nine tenths as singletons. The sample comprised PBMCs or T cells enriched from blood (not recorded which). The V gene is TRBV4-2, the J gene TRBJ1-2, with 7 bases fitting TRBD1. This TCR derives from a human donor with acute COVID-19. The donor label of this sample is uncertain. The CDR3 DNA is TGTGCCAGCAGCTCGAGGACAGGACGATCTAGGGGCTATGGCTACACCTTC. This codes for CASSSRTGRSRGYGYTF.